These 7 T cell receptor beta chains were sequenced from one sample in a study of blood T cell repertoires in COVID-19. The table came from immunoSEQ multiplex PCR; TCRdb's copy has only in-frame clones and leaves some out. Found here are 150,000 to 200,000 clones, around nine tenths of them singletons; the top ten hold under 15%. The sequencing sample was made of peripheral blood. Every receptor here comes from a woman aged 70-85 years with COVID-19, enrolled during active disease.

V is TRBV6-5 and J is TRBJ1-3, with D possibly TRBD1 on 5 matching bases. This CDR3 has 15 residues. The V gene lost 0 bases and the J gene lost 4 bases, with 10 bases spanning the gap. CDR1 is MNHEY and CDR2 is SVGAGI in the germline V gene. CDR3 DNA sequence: TGTGCCAGCAGTTACTCGGGCAGGGTCGGAAACACCATATATTTT. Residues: CASSYSGRVGNTIYF.

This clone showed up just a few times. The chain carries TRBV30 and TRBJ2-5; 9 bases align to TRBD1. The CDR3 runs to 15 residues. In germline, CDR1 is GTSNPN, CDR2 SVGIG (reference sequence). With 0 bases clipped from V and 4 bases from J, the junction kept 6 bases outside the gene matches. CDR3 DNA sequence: TGTGCCTGGAGTGTAAGACAGGGGGTATCAGAGACCCAGTACTTC. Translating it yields CAWSVRQGVSETQYF.

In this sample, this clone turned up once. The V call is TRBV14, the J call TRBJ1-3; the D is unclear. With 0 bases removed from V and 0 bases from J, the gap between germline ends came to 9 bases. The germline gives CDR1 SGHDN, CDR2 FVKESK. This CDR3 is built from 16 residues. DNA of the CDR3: TGTGCCAGCAGCCAAGATCGAGGGTTCTCTGGAAACACCATATATTTT. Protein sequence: CASSQDRGFSGNTIYF.

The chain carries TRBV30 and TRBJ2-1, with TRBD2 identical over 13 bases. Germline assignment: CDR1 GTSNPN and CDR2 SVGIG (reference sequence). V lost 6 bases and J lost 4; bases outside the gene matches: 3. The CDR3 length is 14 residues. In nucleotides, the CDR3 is TGTGCCTGCGGGACTAGCGGGGCATACAATGAGCAGTTCTTC. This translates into CACGTSGAYNEQFF.

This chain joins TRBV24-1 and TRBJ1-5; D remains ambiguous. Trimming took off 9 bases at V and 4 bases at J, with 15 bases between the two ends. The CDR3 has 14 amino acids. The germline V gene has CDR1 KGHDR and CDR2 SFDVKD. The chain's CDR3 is CATAEGFRNQPQHF. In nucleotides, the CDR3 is TGTGCCACCGCGGAAGGTTTCCGAAATCAGCCCCAGCATTTT.

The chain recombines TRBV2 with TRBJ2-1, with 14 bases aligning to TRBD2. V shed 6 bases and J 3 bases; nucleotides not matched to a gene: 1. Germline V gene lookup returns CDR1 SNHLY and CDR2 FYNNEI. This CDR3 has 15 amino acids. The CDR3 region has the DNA TGTGCCAGCAGAGGACTAGCGGGAGGCTACAATGAGCAGTTCTTC. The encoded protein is CASRGLAGGYNEQFF.

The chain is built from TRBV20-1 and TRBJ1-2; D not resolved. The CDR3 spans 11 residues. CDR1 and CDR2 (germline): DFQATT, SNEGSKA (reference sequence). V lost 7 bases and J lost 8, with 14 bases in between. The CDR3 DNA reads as TGCAGTGTCTCCACCGGAGGCGGCTACACCTTC. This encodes CSVSTGGGYTF.